Detailed here is one T cell receptor beta chain. Enrolment of Seattle patients took place during active infection, and they were followed longitudinally. CDR1 is MGHRA and CDR2 is YSYEKL in the germline V gene. V lost 3 bases, J lost 5 bases, and 10 bases stayed unmatched. CDR3 length: 16 amino acids. The sample belongs to a study of blood T cell repertoires in COVID-19. Profiling relied on immunoSEQ multiplex PCR, and the TCRdb table lists in-frame clones only, not all of them. The sample lists 250,000 to 400,000 clones; 88% were seen once. The sequence was obtained from a woman under 40 with COVID-19, enrolled during active disease. This chain joins TRBV4-1 and TRBJ2-3; TRBD2 agrees at 8 bases. The sequenced material came from peripheral blood. The CDR3 DNA reads TGCGCCAGCAGCCACCGCGTAGCGGGGCTGGGAGATACGCAGTATTTT. Its translation: CASSHRVAGLGDTQYF.